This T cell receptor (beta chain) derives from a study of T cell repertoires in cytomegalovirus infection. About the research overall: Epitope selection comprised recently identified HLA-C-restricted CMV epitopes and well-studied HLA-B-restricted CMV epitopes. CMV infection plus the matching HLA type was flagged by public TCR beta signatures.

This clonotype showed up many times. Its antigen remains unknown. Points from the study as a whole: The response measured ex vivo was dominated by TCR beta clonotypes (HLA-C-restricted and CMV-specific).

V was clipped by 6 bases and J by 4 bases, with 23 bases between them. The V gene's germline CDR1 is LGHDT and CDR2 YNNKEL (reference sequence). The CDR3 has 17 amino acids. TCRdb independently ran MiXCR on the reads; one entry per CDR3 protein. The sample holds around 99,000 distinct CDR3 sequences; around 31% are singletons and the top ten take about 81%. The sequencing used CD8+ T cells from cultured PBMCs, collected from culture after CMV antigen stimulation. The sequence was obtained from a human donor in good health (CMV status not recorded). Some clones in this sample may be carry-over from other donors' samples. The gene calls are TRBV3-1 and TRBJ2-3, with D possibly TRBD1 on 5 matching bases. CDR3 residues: CASSSSERAQGPDTQYF. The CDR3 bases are TGTGCCAGCAGTTCCTCCGAACGGGCCCAGGGCCCAGATACGCAGTATTTT.